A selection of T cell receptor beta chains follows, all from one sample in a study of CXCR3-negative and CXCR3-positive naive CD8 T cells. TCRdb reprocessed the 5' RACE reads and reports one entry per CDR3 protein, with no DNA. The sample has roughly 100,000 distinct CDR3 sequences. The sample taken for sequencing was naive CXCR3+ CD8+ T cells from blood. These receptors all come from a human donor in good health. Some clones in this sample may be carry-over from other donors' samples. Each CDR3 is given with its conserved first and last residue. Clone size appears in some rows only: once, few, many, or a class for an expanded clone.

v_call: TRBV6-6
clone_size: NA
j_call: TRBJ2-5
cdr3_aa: CASSPQTGAFRSTPQPETQYF

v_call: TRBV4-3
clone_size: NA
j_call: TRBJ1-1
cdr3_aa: CASSQDGAGGLTEAFF

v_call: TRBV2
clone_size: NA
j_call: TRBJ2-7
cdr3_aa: CASRDIFWQQYF

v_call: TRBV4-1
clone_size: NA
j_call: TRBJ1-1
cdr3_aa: CASSQDLFSLRTEAFF

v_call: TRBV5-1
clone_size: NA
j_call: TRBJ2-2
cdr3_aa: CASSTDRGPNTGELFF

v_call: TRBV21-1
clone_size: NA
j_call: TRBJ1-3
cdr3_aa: CASSKKAGAGRNTIYF

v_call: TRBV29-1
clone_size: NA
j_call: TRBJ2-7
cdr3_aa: CSVVAPRDRDAYEQYF

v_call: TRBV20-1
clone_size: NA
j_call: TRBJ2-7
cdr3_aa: CSARDGDRPYEQYF

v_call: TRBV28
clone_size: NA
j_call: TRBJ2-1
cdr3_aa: CASNLAGGDNEQFF

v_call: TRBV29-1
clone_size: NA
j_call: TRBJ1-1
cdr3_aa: CSATVNTEAFF

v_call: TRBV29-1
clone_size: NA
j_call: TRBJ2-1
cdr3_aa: CSVPGQGAHEQFF

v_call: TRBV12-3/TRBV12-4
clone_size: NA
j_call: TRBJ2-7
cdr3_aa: CASSFPGQATYEQYF

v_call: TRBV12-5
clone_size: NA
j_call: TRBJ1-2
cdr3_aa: CASAQGGYYGYTF

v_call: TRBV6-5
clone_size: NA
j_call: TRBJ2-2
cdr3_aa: CASSYSKYGELFF

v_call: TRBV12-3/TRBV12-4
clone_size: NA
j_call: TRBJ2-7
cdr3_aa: CASRSRTSGRAGEQYF

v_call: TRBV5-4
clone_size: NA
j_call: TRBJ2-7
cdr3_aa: CASSLGLPDSYEQYF

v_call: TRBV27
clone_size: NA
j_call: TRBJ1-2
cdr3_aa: CASSRRDSLEGYTF

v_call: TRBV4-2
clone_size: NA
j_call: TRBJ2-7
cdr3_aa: CASSQDRGNVYEQYF

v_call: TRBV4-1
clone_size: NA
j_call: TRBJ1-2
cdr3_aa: CASSHLAEGNYGYTF

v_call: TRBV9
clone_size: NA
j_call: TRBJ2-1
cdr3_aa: CASSVGGLAGGNEQFF

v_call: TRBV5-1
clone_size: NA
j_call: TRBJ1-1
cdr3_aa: CASSLTGDNTEAFF

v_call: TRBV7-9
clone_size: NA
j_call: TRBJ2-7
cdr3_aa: CASSRTGTGSPGSYEQYF

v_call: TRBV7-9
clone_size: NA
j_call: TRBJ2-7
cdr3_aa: CASAVEGGSYEQYF

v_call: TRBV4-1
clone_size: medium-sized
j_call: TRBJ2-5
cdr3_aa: CASSQGLASQETQYF

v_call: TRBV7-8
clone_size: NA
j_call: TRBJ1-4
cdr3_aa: CASSPRYWGTNEKLFF

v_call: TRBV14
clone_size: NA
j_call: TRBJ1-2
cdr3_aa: CASSQTGNYGYTF

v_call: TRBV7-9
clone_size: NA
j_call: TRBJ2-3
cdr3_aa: CASSPPGAMDTQYF

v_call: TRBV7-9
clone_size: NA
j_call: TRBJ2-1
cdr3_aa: CASSHPGGNEQFF

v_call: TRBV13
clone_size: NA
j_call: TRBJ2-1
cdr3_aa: CASSLLTSGRTNEQFF

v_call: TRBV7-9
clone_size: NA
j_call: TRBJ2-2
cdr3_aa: CASSPTSGKNTGELFF

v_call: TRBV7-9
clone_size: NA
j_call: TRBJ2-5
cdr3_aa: CASCPGFLETQYF

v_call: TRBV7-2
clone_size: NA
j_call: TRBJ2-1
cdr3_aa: CASTENGEQFF

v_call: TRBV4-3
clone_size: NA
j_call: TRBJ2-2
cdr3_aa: CASSQSTGELFF

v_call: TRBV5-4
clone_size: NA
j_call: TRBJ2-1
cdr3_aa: CASSFARWTDNEQFF

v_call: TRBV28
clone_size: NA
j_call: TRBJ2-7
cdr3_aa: CASSLRGSYEQYF

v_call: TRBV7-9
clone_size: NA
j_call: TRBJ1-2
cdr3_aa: CASSLGTGGHGYTF

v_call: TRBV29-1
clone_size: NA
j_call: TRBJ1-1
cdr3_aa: CSVEAGYTEAFF

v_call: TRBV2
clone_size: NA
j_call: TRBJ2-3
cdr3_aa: CASIKSSGVLGADTQYF

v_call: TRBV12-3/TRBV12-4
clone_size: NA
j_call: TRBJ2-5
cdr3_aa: CASSPGPLETQYF

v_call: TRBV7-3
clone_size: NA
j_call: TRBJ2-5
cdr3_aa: CASSWGLAGALQETQYF

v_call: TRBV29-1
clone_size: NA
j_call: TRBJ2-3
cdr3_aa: CSVGGGGAGTDTQYF

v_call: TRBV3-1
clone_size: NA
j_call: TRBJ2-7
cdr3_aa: CASSQVAGAAYEQYF

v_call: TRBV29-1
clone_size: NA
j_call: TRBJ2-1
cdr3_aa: CSVEDSGTTHNEQFF

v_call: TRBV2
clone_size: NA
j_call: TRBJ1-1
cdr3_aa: CASSVATGGGGLNTEAFF

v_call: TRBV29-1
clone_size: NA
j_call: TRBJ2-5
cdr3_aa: CSVPFTEETQYF

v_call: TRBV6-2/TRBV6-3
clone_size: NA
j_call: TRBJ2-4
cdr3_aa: CASSYSSGDIQYF